What follows is one T cell receptor (beta chain) and its context. A sample-barcoded 5' primer and a J-beta primer mix were used in a second PCR of about 7 to 12 cycles. Using its own MiXCR run on the 5' RACE reads, TCRdb lists one record per CDR3 protein. The table shows about 2 million distinct CDR3 sequences, with around 50% occurring only once. The CDR3 extends over 15 amino acids. These data are taken from a study of blood T cells in healthy people across ages. The material sequenced was blood. This chain uses TRBV12-2 with TRBJ2-3; the table names TRBD2, a call not compared with the DNA. TRBV12-2 is flagged as a pseudogene. The sequence was collected from a woman in her thirties or forties in good health. The CDR3 region has the DNA TGTGCAAGTCGCTTAAAGCGGATTAGCACAGATACGCAGTATTTT. Its protein is CASRLKRISTDTQYF.